These 22 T cell receptor beta chains were sequenced from one sample in a study of T cells in Graves' hyperthyroidism and ophthalmopathy. TCR beta CDR3 regions were amplified from RNA transcripts. During a first-round RT-PCR of the TCR CDR3, the HTBI primer set was used. TCRdb independently ran MiXCR on the multiplex PCR reads; one entry per CDR3 protein. This table holds roughly 750,000 distinct CDR3 sequences, over 15% found once. Sequencing was done on a sample of blood. Source of these receptors: a man aged 18 to 29 with Graves' hyperthyroidism.

This clonotype was counted only a few times. The chain couples TRBV28 to TRBJ1-1, with TRBD1 identical over 10 bases. Trimming removed 0 bases from V and 4 bases from J; junction bases left unmatched: 2. Germline assignment: CDR1 MDHEN and CDR2 SYDVKM. The CDR3 covers 15 residues. CDR3 DNA sequence: TGTGCCAGCAGTTTATGGACAGGGGGCTTCACTGAAGCTTTCTTT. It translates to CASSLWTGGFTEAFF.

This clonotype was found many times. The chain has TRBV28 and TRBJ2-7; D possibly corresponds to TRBD1 (5 bases). Trimming removed 2 bases at V and 5 bases at J, with 7 bases between. There are 12 residues in the CDR3. Germline lookup yields CDR1 MDHEN and CDR2 SYDVKM. Here the CDR3 DNA reads TGTGCCAGCAGTTTAACCAGGGACGAGCAGTACTTC. Translation gives CASSLTRDEQYF. The full variable domain, completed using reference TRBV28 and TRBJ2-7, is DVKVTQSSRYLVKRTGEKVFLECVQDMDHENMFWYRQDPGLGLRLIYFSYDVKMKEKGDIPEGYSVSREKKERFSLILESASTNQTSMYLCASSLTRDEQYFGPGTRLTVT.

This clonotype was observed many times. The chain joins TRBV18 to TRBJ1-2, with D possibly being TRBD1 (5 bases). The CDR3 runs to 14 residues. Trimming left V 0 bases short and J 3 bases short, with 8 bases between. The germline gives CDR1 KGHSH, CDR2 LQKENI. The CDR3 sequence: CASSPPSRDYGYTF. CDR3 DNA sequence: TGTGCCAGCTCACCACCCTCCAGGGACTATGGCTACACCTTC.

This clonotype was counted only a few times. The genes are TRBV28 and TRBJ1-5, with 7 bases matching TRBD1. In germline, CDR1 is MDHEN, CDR2 SYDVKM. J gave up 1 base and V 5 bases, and 5 bases lay outside the gene matches. CDR3 length: 15 amino acids. DNA for the CDR3: TGTGCCAGCAGTCCCTGGGACAGCAGCAATCAGCCCCAGCATTTT. Its translation: CASSPWDSSNQPQHF.

V is TRBV5-6 and J is TRBJ1-2, with D maybe TRBD1 (6 bases). The CDR3 runs to 16 residues. V was trimmed by 4 bases and J by 2 bases, leaving 18 bases between them. Germline CDR1 and CDR2: SGHDT and YYEEEE. This CDR3 reads CASSQLQGVKNYGYTF. In DNA, the CDR3 is TGTGCCAGCAGCCAACTACAGGGCGTAAAGAACTATGGCTACACCTTC.

Details on this clonotype: Just one base apart from a much larger clone, this may be a read error. V and J are TRBV7-2 and TRBJ2-3; perhaps TRBD2 as D (5 bases). The germline V gene encodes CDR1 SGHTA and CDR2 FQGNSA. The CDR3 consists of 14 residues. Here the CDR3 DNA reads TGTGCCCGCAGCTTAGTTAGCGCGGCAGATACGCAGTATTTT. Its translation is CARSLVSAADTQYF.

This clonotype was counted only a few times. This chain links TRBV28 with TRBJ1-4; 8 nucleotides line up with TRBD1. Trimming cost V 8 bases and J 7 bases; bases outside gene matches: 18. Germline V CDR1 and CDR2: MDHEN, SYDVKM. The CDR3 is 17 residues long. The CDR3 DNA follows: TGTGCCAGCCTCCCGGCCCCAGGGGGCAACGGGGTTGAAAAACTGTTTTTT. Translating it yields CASLPAPGGNGVEKLFF.

In the case of this clonotype: A much larger clone is a single base away; this may be a read error. This chain uses TRBV2 with TRBJ1-1, with D possibly TRBD1 on 6 matching bases. In germline, CDR1 is SNHLY, CDR2 FYNNEI. The CDR3 sequence is 16 residues long. The germline V and J ends were trimmed by 2 bases and 5 bases, with 18 bases remaining between them. The CDR3 DNA reads as TGTGCCAGCAGTGAAACTGGACAGAGGGGGGGGACTGAAGCTTTCTTT. Its protein product is CASSETGQRGGTEAFF.

This clonotype came up a few times. The rearrangement uses TRBV20-1 and TRBJ2-3, with 7 bases that match TRBD2. The CDR3 runs to 16 residues. The trim removed 3 bases at V and 0 bases at J, leaving 9 bases unmatched. The germline V gene encodes CDR1 DFQATT and CDR2 SNEGSKA (reference sequence). CDR3 coding DNA: TGCAGTGCTAGGGGAGGGCTAGCGGATAGCACAGATACGCAGTATTTT. This gives the protein CSARGGLADSTDTQYF.

This clonotype was seen only a few times. The V call is TRBV20-1, the J call TRBJ2-3; D assignment may be TRBD1 or TRBD2 (5 bases each). Germline V gene lookup returns CDR1 DFQATT and CDR2 SNEGSKA (reference sequence). Trimming removed 3 bases from V and 4 bases from J, with 14 bases in between. This CDR3 has 14 amino acids. CDR3 residues: CSARDSQGADTQYF. CDR3 DNA: TGCAGTGCTAGGGACTCCCAGGGCGCAGATACGCAGTATTTT.

As regards this clonotype: A read error is possible here, since a much larger clone lies one base away. The rearrangement uses TRBV20-1 and TRBJ2-7; D may be TRBD1 or TRBD2 (5 bases each). Germline CDR1 is DFQATT and CDR2 is SNEGSKA (reference sequence). V lost 6 bases to trimming and J lost 5 bases, with 17 bases between them. This CDR3 has 13 residues. The CDR3, as DNA: TGCAGTGCCCGGGGCAGGCGATCCGACGAGCAGTACTTC. Amino acid sequence: CSARGRRSDEQYF.

In its sample, this clonotype was seen a few times. V and J are TRBV28 and TRBJ2-1, with TRBD2 matching over 12 bases. CDR3 length equals 15 residues. Germline CDR1 is MDHEN and CDR2 is SYDVKM. Trimming took 6 bases from V and 8 from J; bases not matched to a gene: 8. The CDR3 DNA reads TGTGCCAGCAGGGAGACTAGCGGGAGTCGGGATGAGCAGTTCTTC. This encodes CASRETSGSRDEQFF.

This clonotype was detected ten times or more. This chain uses TRBV20-1 with TRBJ2-3; TRBD2 matches 9 bases. Per the germline V gene, CDR1 is DFQATT and CDR2 is SNEGSKA (reference sequence). After removal of 3 bases from V and 2 bases from J, the junction contained 6 bases not matched to a gene. This CDR3 region has 15 residues. In nucleotides, the CDR3 is TGCAGTGCTAGTCCGACTAGCGGTAACACAGATACGCAGTATTTT. Protein sequence: CSASPTSGNTDTQYF.

The table lists this clonotype with many counts. The genes are TRBV30 and TRBJ2-1, with D perhaps matching TRBD2 (7 bases). Germline CDR1 and CDR2: GTSNPN and SVGIG (reference sequence). V lost 0 bases and J 3 bases, leaving 15 bases between the germline ends. This CDR3 is 16 amino acids long. The CDR3 coding sequence is TGTGCCTGGAGTGTAAGGGGGACTACCCACTACAATGAGCAGTTCTTC. Translated: CAWSVRGTTHYNEQFF.

The chain uses TRBV14 and TRBJ2-7; D is uncertain. The CDR3 is made up of 12 amino acids. Germline CDR1 SGHDN, CDR2 FVKESK. Trimming left V 2 bases short and J 7 bases short, with 9 bases between. Here the CDR3 DNA reads TGTGCCAGCAGCCAACTTGGATTGGAGCAGTACTTC. Protein product: CASSQLGLEQYF.

V is TRBV6-2 or TRBV6-3 and J is TRBJ2-2; D perhaps matches TRBD2 (5 bases). Per germline, CDR1 MNHEY and CDR2 SVGEGT. CDR3 length equals 15 residues. Trimming left V 2 bases short and J 1 base short, with 8 bases between. CDR3: CASSYVGMNTGELFF. DNA of the CDR3: TGTGCCAGCAGTTACGTCGGGATGAACACCGGGGAGCTGTTTTTT.

This clonotype was observed a handful of times. The V gene is TRBV7-9, the J gene TRBJ2-1, with a weak D call TRBD2 (5 bases). CDR1 is SEHNR, CDR2 FQNEAQ, per germline (reference sequence). The V end was cut by 5 bases, the J end by 0 bases, with 23 bases between. The CDR3 extends over 19 amino acids. The CDR3 DNA sequence: TGTGCCAGCAGCCCCCGTCGGCGTGGGAGAGTCAGCTCCTACAATGAGCAGTTCTTC. Encoded protein: CASSPRRRGRVSSYNEQFF.

The rearrangement links TRBV28 to TRBJ1-1; a possible D gene is TRBD1 (5 bases). Looked up from germline, CDR1 is MDHEN and CDR2 is SYDVKM. This CDR3 spans 18 amino acids. V lost 2 bases and J 1 base, leaving 20 bases between the germline ends. The CDR3 DNA reads TGTGCCAGCAGTTTAAAAAGGGGCAGCCTCAGAGGGAACACTGAAGCTTTCTTT. Protein product: CASSLKRGSLRGNTEAFF.

This clonotype was counted only a few times. The V and J genes are TRBV4-3 and TRBJ1-1, with D possibly TRBD1 on 5 matching bases. The CDR3 extends over 17 amino acids. Trimming removed 5 bases at V and 5 bases at J, with 24 bases between. The germline CDR1 and CDR2 sequences are LGHNA and YSLEER. This chain's CDR3 is CASSKGWRGYGSTEAFF. For the CDR3, the DNA is TGCGCCAGCAGCAAAGGGTGGAGGGGATACGGGTCTACTGAAGCTTTCTTT.

The chain has TRBV11-3 and TRBJ1-6; D call uncertain. The CDR3 consists of 13 residues. V lost 3 bases and J 9 bases, leaving 9 bases between the germline ends. Germline CDR1 is SGHNT and CDR2 is YENEEA. This chain's CDR3 is CASSLESASPLHF. For the CDR3, the DNA is TGTGCCAGCAGCTTGGAGTCAGCTTCACCCCTCCACTTT.

The chain couples TRBV29-1 to TRBJ2-1; TRBD2 matches 15 bases. The CDR3 has 19 residues. With V trimmed by 7 bases and J by 1 base, 14 bases remained unmatched. In germline, CDR1 is SQVTM, CDR2 ANQGSEA. DNA of the CDR3: TGCAGCGCTCACGGACTAGCGGGAGGGCCGAGGGGGTCCTACAATGAGCAGTTCTTC. It encodes CSAHGLAGGPRGSYNEQFF.

This clonotype has at least ten counts. The J gene is TRBJ2-1, the V gene TRBV10-3; 9 bases align to TRBD2. The CDR3 consists of 13 residues. V trimming: 4 bases; J trimming: 8 bases; junction bases outside the gene matches: 3. Germline CDR1 and CDR2: ENHRY and SYGVKD. Here the CDR3 reads CAISGTSVDEQFF. The DNA for the CDR3 is TGTGCCATCAGTGGGACTAGCGTGGATGAGCAGTTCTTC.